The rows below give T cell receptor beta chains drawn from one sample of a study of shared clonotypes between healthy human individuals. Sequencing was performed with immunoSEQ multiplex PCR; in TCRdb, only in-frame clones are kept and a portion is missing. This sample yields millions of clones, of which roughly 92% are seen a single time; around 0.14% belongs to the top ten. Sequenced sample: naive CD4+ T cells sorted from blood. These receptor sequences come from a man aged 18 to 30 in good health. Both conserved end residues are part of each CDR3. The order of the fields is J gene, clone size, D gene, V gene, CDR3 DNA, CDR3 protein. A D gene is named only where the DNA matches it firmly. Only some rows state a clone size, as once, few, many or a class for expanded clones.

>TRBJ1-4|once|TRBD1|TRBV5-6
TGTGCCAGCAGCTTGGCAGGGGGTACATGGAAGACTAATGAAAAACTGTTTTTT
CASSLAGGTWKTNEKLFF
>TRBJ2-3|NA|TRBD1|TRBV2
TGTGCCAGCAGTGGGGGGACAGTCAAGGATACGCAGTATTTT
CASSGGTVKDTQYF
>TRBJ2-5|NA|TRBD2|TRBV6-5
TGTGCCAGCAGTTCCGGGACTAGAGAGACCCAGTACTTC
CASSSGTRETQYF
>TRBJ2-6|NA|NA|TRBV28
TGTGCCCTCCGCGGTGGGGCCAACGTCCTGACTTTC
CALRGGANVLTF
>TRBJ2-7|NA|NA|TRBV28
TGTGCCAGCAGTTTATGGCGGGTGGGACTTCCCTCCTACGAGCAGTACTTC
CASSLWRVGLPSYEQYF
>TRBJ2-5|NA|TRBD2|TRBV30
TGTGCCTGGAGTCGAACAGCAACCCGATCCCTAGCGGTGGAGACCCAGTACTTC
CAWSRTATRSLAVETQYF
>TRBJ1-1|NA|TRBD1|TRBV5-1
TGCGCCAGCAGCTCGACAGGGGGAGGAACTGAAGCTTTCTTT
CASSSTGGGTEAFF
>TRBJ2-2|NA|NA|TRBV2
TGTGCCAGCCGGCAATACACCGGGGAGCTGTTTTTT
CASRQYTGELFF
>TRBJ1-5|NA|TRBD1|TRBV10-3
TGTGCCATCAGTGAGGACCCGGGACAGATCAATCAGCCCCAGCATTTT
CAISEDPGQINQPQHF
>TRBJ2-6|NA|NA|TRBV10-3
TGTGCCACTGTGGGGCAGGGGAGCTCTGGGGCCAACGTCCTGACTTTC
CATVGQGSSGANVLTF
>TRBJ2-7|once|NA|TRBV9
TGTGCCAGCAGCGTAGGCGATGTCGGTTCCTACGAGCAGTACTTC
CASSVGDVGSYEQYF
>TRBJ2-3|NA|TRBD2|TRBV7-2
TGTGCCAGCAGCTTAAGGAGCGGGGGGGCCTTGGATACGCAGTATTTT
CASSLRSGGALDTQYF
>TRBJ2-2|NA|NA|TRBV7-2
TGTGCCAGCAGCCTATCATTGGGGGGCACCGGGGAGCTGTTTTTT
CASSLSLGGTGELFF
>TRBJ1-2|NA|NA|TRBV5-4
TGTGCCAGCAGCCAACAGGGAGCTAACTATGGCTACACCTTC
CASSQQGANYGYTF
>TRBJ1-2|NA|TRBD1|TRBV11-2
TGTGCCAGCAGCCTCGGGGACAGGGATGGCTACACCTTC
CASSLGDRDGYTF
>TRBJ1-2|once|NA|TRBV6-5
TGTGCCAGCAGTCGGAGAGGGGACTATGGCTACACCTTC
CASSRRGDYGYTF
>TRBJ2-7|NA|NA|TRBV10-3
TGTGCCATCAGTCCGGGCCTCTTCGAGCAGTACTTC
CAISPGLFEQYF
>TRBJ2-7|NA|TRBD1|TRBV10-3
TGTGCCATCAGTGATGGACAGGGTTACGAGCAGTACTTC
CAISDGQGYEQYF
>TRBJ1-1|NA|NA|TRBV5-6
TGTGCCAGCAGCTCACCGTTTCTCGGGAGGAACACTGAAGCTTTCTTT
CASSSPFLGRNTEAFF
>TRBJ2-3|NA|TRBD1|TRBV7-2
TGTGCCAGCAGCCGACAGGGACCTAGCACAGATACGCAGTATTTT
CASSRQGPSTDTQYF
>TRBJ2-2|NA|NA|TRBV5-1
TGCGCCACTTACAGCCTTCCGAACACCGGGGAGCTGTTTTTT
CATYSLPNTGELFF
>TRBJ2-7|NA|NA|TRBV7-8
TGTGCCAGCAGCTTAGGAGGCCAGGTTGGGGTAGGCTACGAGCAGTACTTC
CASSLGGQVGVGYEQYF
>TRBJ2-7|NA|NA|TRBV30
TGTGCCTGGAGTGTAAATGCGTTATCCTACGAGCAGTACTTC
CAWSVNALSYEQYF
>TRBJ2-1|once|NA|TRBV4-1
TGCGCCAGCACCCATTCCATTACAGGTTGGTCCTACAATGAGCAGTTCTTC
CASTHSITGWSYNEQFF